Following are 15 T cell receptor beta chains from one sample sequenced in a study of blood T cells in healthy people across ages. Then a second PCR, running roughly 7 to 11 cycles, was carried out with a sample-barcoded 5' primer and a J-beta primer mix. TCRdb recomputed calls from the 5' RACE reads with MiXCR, one row per CDR3 protein. The repertoire consists of around 1.1 million distinct CDR3 sequences, with around two fifths occurring once and the leading ten covering about 12%. Sequencing was performed on blood. The receptors come from a man aged 18 to 30 in good health.

J is TRBJ2-7 and V is TRBV10-3; D is ambiguous. Germline V lookup: CDR1 ENHRY, CDR2 SYGVKD. This CDR3 comprises 13 residues. V lost 2 bases and J lost 7, with 12 bases in between. The CDR3: CAISEPRSNEQYF. In DNA, the CDR3 is TGTGCCATCAGTGAGCCCAGAAGTAATGAGCAGTACTTC.

In this sample, this clonotype turned up a few times. The chain carries TRBV29-1 and TRBJ2-7; TRBD2 is a possible D gene (7 bases). The CDR3 is 12 residues long. Deletions cut 6 bases from V and 2 bases from J, with 11 bases between. The germline V gene encodes CDR1 SQVTM and CDR2 ANQGSEA. The CDR3 loop reads CSVGRDTYEQYF. CDR3 bases: TGCAGCGTGGGGAGGGACACCTACGAGCAGTACTTC.

The chain links TRBV3-1 to TRBJ2-5; D unresolved. V dropped 0 bases and J dropped 2 bases, with 7 bases sitting between them. This CDR3 is built from 14 residues. Germline-derived CDR1 and CDR2 are LGHDT and YNNKEL (reference sequence). DNA for the CDR3: TGTGCCAGCAGCCAAGACACCCTACAAGAGACCCAGTACTTC. Its translation: CASSQDTLQETQYF.

About this clonotype itself: The junction shows a germline mismatch at one end, possibly a read error. V is TRBV27 and J is TRBJ1-5; 7 bases are a match to TRBD1. Germline V CDR1 and CDR2: MNHEY, SMNVEV (reference sequence). The CDR3 runs 15 residues. In nucleotides, the CDR3 is TGTGCCAGCAGTTCCGGGACAGTGGGCAATCAGCCCAAGCATTTT. Translated: CASSSGTVGNQPKHF.

With regard to this clonotype: A much bigger clone sits one base away, suggesting this may be a read error. This chain joins TRBV12-3 or TRBV12-4 and TRBJ1-2, with 7 nucleotides matching TRBD1. The ends lost 3 bases at V and 6 bases at J; junction bases unmatched: 4. This CDR3 comprises 13 residues. CDR3 nucleotide sequence: TGTGCCAGCAGTTTCGGACAGGCCCATGGCTACACCTTC. Its protein product is CASSFGQAHGYTF.

The chain has TRBV2 and TRBJ1-4; D remains unclear. Trimming removed 5 bases at V and 8 bases at J, with 15 bases between. The CDR3 spans 14 residues. Per germline, CDR1 SNHLY and CDR2 FYNNEI. This chain's CDR3 is CASSSDFKGEKLFF. The CDR3 DNA sequence: TGTGCCAGCAGTTCGGACTTCAAAGGGGAAAAACTGTTTTTT.

This clonotype was seen only a few times. This chain joins TRBV4-2 and TRBJ1-6; TRBD1 might be the D (5 bases). The V end was cut by 0 bases, the J end by 6 bases, with 9 bases between. Germline lookup yields CDR1 LGHNA and CDR2 YNFKEQ. This CDR3 region has 15 residues. The CDR3 spells CASSQDRGGNSPLHF. CDR3 coding DNA: TGTGCCAGCAGCCAAGATAGGGGTGGTAATTCACCCCTCCACTTT.

This sequence joins TRBV20-1 and TRBJ1-1; unclear D gene. CDR3 length equals 14 residues. Trimming took off 4 bases at V and 3 bases at J, with 15 bases between the two ends. CDR1 and CDR2 (germline): DFQATT, SNEGSKA (reference sequence). CDR3 residues: CSATLGSAYTEAFF. The CDR3 nucleotides are TGCAGTGCTACTTTAGGGTCCGCCTACACTGAAGCTTTCTTT.

This clonotype was picked up a small number of times. This chain uses TRBV9 with TRBJ2-1, with D possibly matching TRBD1 (6 bases). This CDR3 is 16 amino acids long. CDR1 SGDLS and CDR2 YYNGEE come from the germline V gene. V was cut by 0 bases and J by 8 bases, with 18 bases left in between. CDR3 sequence: CASSVGGTWPVHEQFF. CDR3 coding DNA: TGTGCCAGCAGCGTAGGAGGGACATGGCCTGTCCATGAGCAGTTCTTC.

This clonotype showed up just once. The chain employs TRBV25-1 and TRBJ1-2; D ambiguous. The CDR3 contains 14 residues. V was trimmed by 1 base and J by 2 bases, leaving 8 bases between them. From germline, CDR1 is MGHDK and CDR2 SYGVNS. The CDR3 nucleotides are TGTGCCAGCAGTGAATCGGGTCTCAACTATGGCTACACCTTC. Amino acids: CASSESGLNYGYTF.

Only a few counts were recorded for this clonotype. J is TRBJ1-1 and V is TRBV6-5; tentative D call: TRBD1 (6 bases). V gave up 5 bases and J gave up 3 bases, with 19 bases separating them. This CDR3 region has 16 residues. In germline, CDR1 is MNHEY, CDR2 SVGAGI. CDR3 coding DNA: TGTGCCAGCAGTCGACTTTTATGGGGGGCCGACACTGAAGCTTTCTTT. Protein product: CASSRLLWGADTEAFF.

V usage is TRBV21-1 and J usage is TRBJ2-3; TRBD1 was called by the table and not checked on the DNA. TRBV21-1 is assigned pseudogene status. The CDR3 totals 13 residues. The CDR3 nucleotides read TGTGCCAGACGACAGGGGATCACAGATACGCAGTATTTT. Encoded protein: CARRQGITDTQYF.

The DNA of the CDR3 is TGTGCCAGCAGAATCCTGGGACAGAATGAAAAACTGTTTTTT. Translating it yields CASRILGQNEKLFF. The V call is TRBV12-3 or TRBV12-4, the J call TRBJ1-4; 7 bases align to TRBD1. Trimming at V came to 6 bases and at J to 5 bases, leaving 6 bases not matched to a gene. The CDR3 extends over 14 amino acids.

This chain joins TRBV20-1 and TRBJ2-2; D is unclear. Trimming shortened V by 2 bases and J by 6 bases, and 10 bases separated the two germline ends. There are 13 residues in the CDR3. Germline V gene lookup returns CDR1 DFQATT and CDR2 SNEGSKA (reference sequence). CDR3 nucleotide sequence: TGCAGTGCTAGAACTGGTGTCGCCGGGGAGCTGTTTTTT. Protein product: CSARTGVAGELFF.

The CDR3 DNA reads as TGTGCCAGTAGGGGTGGTCAGACTGGGGTAAATGAGCAGTTCTTC. This sequence encodes CASRGGQTGVNEQFF. The chain uses TRBV19 and TRBJ2-1; D call uncertain. The CDR3 contains 15 residues. The germline CDR1 and CDR2 sequences are LNHDA and SQIVND (reference sequence). V shed 6 bases and J shed 7 bases, with 19 bases lying between them.